This T cell receptor beta chain was captured in a study of PD-L1 blockade in urothelial cancer. About the study: Once treatment had started, blood was analyzed at 3 weeks (second dose) and again at 6 weeks. T cell content in blood samples showed a median of 141,255.

The time point: peripheral blood 6 weeks after treatment start. Sequencing was performed with immunoSEQ multiplex PCR; in TCRdb, only in-frame clones are kept and a portion is missing. Among 95,000 to 130,000 clones, about 89% were seen once, and the ten largest hold more than 1.5%. This CDR3 has 17 residues. The V gene end was trimmed by 2 bases and the J gene end by 4 bases; junction bases not matched to a gene: 12. The germline V gene has CDR1 SGHTA and CDR2 FQGNSA. This clone has just one count. The chain links TRBV7-2 to TRBJ2-5; 8 bases are shared with TRBD2. This specimen was PBMCs, taken around atezolizumab (anti-PD-L1) treatment. This TCR was recovered from a man aged 60 to 75 with urothelial cancer. CDR3 sequence: CASSLNPAGEPGETQYF. As DNA, the CDR3 is TGTGCCAGCAGCTTAAATCCAGCGGGGGAGCCCGGAGAGACCCAGTACTTC. Variable domain in full (rest from reference TRBV7-2 and TRBJ2-5): GAGVSQSPSNKVTEKGKDVELRCDPISGHTALYWYRQSLGQGLEFLIYFQGNSAPDKSGLPSDRFSAERTGGSVSTLTIQRTQQEDSAVYLCASSLNPAGEPGETQYFGPGTRLLVL.